A single sample gave rise to the 25 T cell receptor beta chains below, sequenced in a study of T cell repertoires in cytomegalovirus infection. These receptors' antigens are unknown. MiXCR, applied by TCRdb to the reads, yields one record per CDR3 protein. The data contain hundreds of thousands of distinct CDR3 sequences, 32% of them singletons. The starting material was cultured CD8+ T cells from PBMCs, obtained from culture after CMV antigen stimulation. The receptors here all came from a human donor in good health (CMV status not recorded). Some clones in this sample may be carry-over from other donors' samples.

This chain joins TRBV4-1 and TRBJ2-1; 8 bases fit TRBD2. V lost 5 bases to trimming and J lost 8 bases; unmatched junction nucleotides: 17. Per the germline V gene, CDR1 is MGHRA and CDR2 is YSYEKL. The CDR3 totals 17 residues. The CDR3 loop is CASSSAWAGGLVDEQFF. The CDR3 nucleotides are TGCGCCAGCAGCTCTGCCTGGGCGGGGGGTCTGGTAGATGAGCAGTTCTTC.

This clonotype was observed a few times. V usage is TRBV7-6 and J usage is TRBJ2-5; no firm D call. Trimming pared 1 base from V and 5 bases from J, leaving 11 bases between. Germline V gene data show CDR1 as SGHVS and CDR2 as FNYEAQ. This CDR3 is built from 14 residues. CDR3 loop: CASSLVGLSETQYF. The CDR3 DNA reads as TGTGCCAGCAGCTTAGTAGGGTTATCGGAGACCCAGTACTTC.

CDR3 loop: CASTLGGTNEKLFF. The CDR3, as DNA: TGTGCCAGCACTCTAGGAGGGACTAATGAAAAACTGTTTTTT. The rearrangement uses TRBV12-3 or TRBV12-4 and TRBJ1-4, with unresolved D. Trimming took off 7 bases at V and 2 bases at J, with 11 bases between the two ends. The CDR3 sequence is 14 residues long.

In the case of this clonotype: Without the conserved terminal phenylalanine or tryptophan, this CDR3 likely stems from a read error. The V call is TRBV10-3, the J call TRBJ2-7; 9 nucleotides agree with TRBD1. After removal of 2 bases from V and 3 bases from J, the junction contained 2 bases not matched to a gene. Germline V gene sequence: CDR1 ENHRY, CDR2 SYGVKD. CDR3 size: 14 residues. CDR3 sequence reads: CAISEPGQGYEQYI. CDR3 in DNA: TGTGCCATCAGTGAGCCGGGACAGGGCTACGAGCAGTACATC.

The V and J genes are TRBV2 and TRBJ1-2, with 7 nucleotides matching TRBD1. Trimming cost V 7 bases and J 6 bases; bases outside gene matches: 5. The CDR3 contains 12 residues. In germline, CDR1 is SNHLY, CDR2 FYNNEI. CDR3 region: CASIGTDDGYTF. The CDR3 bases are TGTGCCAGCATAGGGACAGATGATGGCTACACCTTC.

The sample holds a few counts of this clonotype. The chain couples TRBV6-2 or TRBV6-3 to TRBJ2-5; 8 bases line up with TRBD2. J was trimmed by 0 bases and V by 2 bases; bases with no gene match: 5. The CDR3 length is 16 residues. Germline-derived CDR1 and CDR2 are MNHEY and SVGEGT. CDR3 loop: CASSYIRGGYQETQYF. The CDR3 DNA reads as TGTGCCAGCAGTTACATCCGGGGGGGGTACCAAGAGACCCAGTACTTC.

A few counts support this clonotype. The chain links TRBV2 to TRBJ2-5; D possibly uses TRBD1 or TRBD2 (5 bases each). CDR1 is SNHLY, CDR2 FYNNEI, per germline. The V gene lost 4 bases and the J gene lost 5 bases, with 14 bases spanning the gap. CDR3 size: 14 residues. The CDR3 loop is CASSGDERGETQYF. The CDR3 DNA sequence: TGTGCCAGCAGTGGGGACGAACGGGGCGAGACCCAGTACTTC.

This clonotype occurred a few times. CDR3 in DNA: TGTGCCAGCAGTGAACGGGACAGGGGGCTAGACACTGAAGCTTTCTTT. This sequence encodes CASSERDRGLDTEAFF. V is TRBV6-1 and J is TRBJ1-1; 12 nucleotides agree with TRBD1. V lost 2 bases to trimming and J lost 3 bases; unmatched junction nucleotides: 4. Looked up from germline, CDR1 is MNHNS and CDR2 is SASEGT. The CDR3 is 16 amino acids.

There are many counts of this clonotype. J is TRBJ2-1 and V is TRBV7-9; a weak D match, TRBD2 (5 bases). CDR3 length: 12 amino acids. The germline V and J ends were trimmed by 2 bases and 8 bases, with 7 bases remaining between them. Germline V CDR1 and CDR2: SEHNR, FQNEAQ (reference sequence). DNA of the CDR3: TGTGCCAGCAGCTTACTAGCAGATGAGCAGTTCTTC. Its protein product is CASSLLADEQFF.

This clonotype was seen ten or more times. V usage is TRBV7-8 and J usage is TRBJ2-7; 10 positions match TRBD2. J lost 4 bases, V lost 5 bases, and 8 bases had no gene match. The CDR3 is 15 amino acids. The germline V gene encodes CDR1 SGHVS and CDR2 FQNEAQ. The DNA for the CDR3 is TGTGCCAGCAGCGGCGGGGGGACTAGCGCTTACGAGCAGTACGTC. It encodes CASSGGGTSAYEQYV.

The rearrangement joins TRBV20-1 to TRBJ2-1, with TRBD1 identical over 8 bases. Germline V gene lookup returns CDR1 DFQATT and CDR2 SNEGSKA (reference sequence). The V and J ends lost 0 bases and 3 bases, in that order; junction bases with no gene match: 4. The CDR3 totals 15 residues. The CDR3 nucleotides are TGCAGTGCTAGAGATCGCAGGGGGCTCTACAATGAGCAGTTCTTC. Its translation is CSARDRRGLYNEQFF.

The chain carries TRBV7-6 and TRBJ2-5, with D unresolved. V lost 5 bases and J 2 bases, leaving 15 bases between the germline ends. The CDR3 loop spans 15 amino acids. Germline loops: CDR1 SGHVS, CDR2 FNYEAQ. Here the CDR3 reads CASSLLHTMQETQYF. In nucleotides, the CDR3 is TGTGCCAGCAGCCTCCTCCACACGATGCAAGAGACCCAGTACTTC.

This clonotype was counted a few times. This chain connects TRBV15 to TRBJ1-3, with D possibly matching TRBD1 (5 bases). CDR1 and CDR2 from the germline V gene are LNHNV and YYDKDF (reference sequence). The CDR3 consists of 14 residues. Between the trimmed V and J ends, which lost 1 base and 2 bases, there was a span of 6 bases. CDR3 amino acids: CATSRVGAGNTIYF. CDR3 DNA: TGTGCCACCAGCAGAGTGGGGGCTGGAAACACCATATATTTT.

As to this clonotype: A much larger clone lies one base from this, so it may be a read error. The DNA of the CDR3 is TGTGCCTGCAGCTTAGGGGGTCAGGGCTACGAGCAGTACTTC. This sequence encodes CACSLGGQGYEQYF. The J gene is TRBJ2-7, the V gene TRBV7-6, with a possible D match to TRBD1 (6 bases). The CDR3 contains 14 residues. Per germline, CDR1 SGHVS and CDR2 FNYEAQ.

This clonotype was seen a handful of times. CDR3 in amino acids: CASRSGTGDLGTEAFF. The CDR3 DNA is TGTGCCAGCAGATCCGGGACAGGGGATTTGGGCACTGAAGCTTTCTTT. This sequence joins TRBV27 and TRBJ1-1; 10 bases match TRBD1. The CDR3 contains 16 residues. CDR1 and CDR2 from the germline V gene are MNHEY and SMNVEV (reference sequence). J was trimmed by 4 bases and V by 6 bases; bases with no gene match: 11.

CDR3 bases: TGTGCCAGCAGTTTAGCAGGGTATTCCTACGAGCAGTACTTC. Protein sequence: CASSLAGYSYEQYF. The chain recombines TRBV12-3 or TRBV12-4 with TRBJ2-7, with D hard to call. This CDR3 has 14 residues. V lost 0 bases and J 1 base, leaving 7 bases between the germline ends.

In its sample, this clonotype was seen many times. The chain is built from TRBV28 and TRBJ2-5; perhaps TRBD2 as D (5 bases). The CDR3 length is 15 residues. Germline assignment: CDR1 MDHEN and CDR2 SYDVKM. Trimming removed 1 base at V and 4 bases at J, with 13 bases between. The CDR3 sequence: CASSLLGSRGETQYF. The CDR3 region has the DNA TGTGCCAGCAGTTTATTGGGGAGTCGTGGAGAGACCCAGTACTTC. Looking up the rest from reference TRBV28 and TRBJ2-5 gives the full variable domain: DVKVTQSSRYLVKRTGEKVFLECVQDMDHENMFWYRQDPGLGLRLIYFSYDVKMKEKGDIPEGYSVSREKKERFSLILESASTNQTSMYLCASSLLGSRGETQYFGPGTRLLVL.

The chain couples TRBV7-4 to TRBJ2-3; weak D call: TRBD2 (6 bases). V shed 5 bases and J shed 4 bases, with 13 bases lying between them. Germline V gene sequence: CDR1 SGHVT, CDR2 SQSDAQ. This CDR3 is built from 14 residues. CDR3 coding DNA: TGTGCCAGCAGCCCGGAGGGGCAGTCAGATACGCAGTATTTT. This encodes CASSPEGQSDTQYF.

The genes are TRBV5-1 and TRBJ2-6, with 7 nucleotides matching TRBD2. In germline, CDR1 is SGHRS, CDR2 YFSETQ. V gave up 4 bases and J gave up 0 bases; unmatched junction bases: 13. CDR3 length: 19 amino acids. This CDR3 reads CASSPNLADFISGANVLTF. The CDR3, as DNA: TGCGCCAGCAGCCCGAACCTAGCGGATTTCATCTCTGGGGCCAACGTCCTGACTTTC. The whole variable domain, filled in from reference TRBV5-1 and TRBJ2-6, reads KAGVTQTPRYLIKTRGQQVTLSCSPISGHRSVSWYQQTPGQGLQFLFEYFSETQRNKGNFPGRFSGRQFSNSRSEMNVSTLELGDSALYLCASSPNLADFISGANVLTFGAGSRLTVL.

This clonotype was detected a few times. The J gene is TRBJ2-5, the V gene TRBV28; D gene uncertain. CDR1 is MDHEN and CDR2 is SYDVKM in the germline V gene. The CDR3 runs 14 residues. Trimming removed 2 bases at V and 0 bases at J, with 7 bases between. CDR3 sequence reads: CASSLRNYQETQYF. As DNA, the CDR3 is TGTGCCAGCAGTTTACGGAACTACCAAGAGACCCAGTACTTC.

CDR3 residues: CASSLGDSLILQGDGYTF. In DNA, the CDR3 is TGTGCCAGCAGCTTGGGAGACAGTCTGATACTCCAAGGGGATGGCTACACCTTC. The chain couples TRBV5-6 to TRBJ1-2; D may be TRBD1 (5 bases). The CDR3 spans 18 residues. The ends were cut back, 0 bases at V and 6 bases at J, with 24 bases in the middle. CDR1 SGHDT and CDR2 YYEEEE come from the germline V gene.

This clonotype was observed a handful of times. As DNA, the CDR3 is TGTGCCAGCCAGCTCGACGGAGCCTACGAGCAGTACGTC. This sequence encodes CASQLDGAYEQYV. The V gene is TRBV7-9, the J gene TRBJ2-7; D not resolved. The CDR3 extends over 13 amino acids. Germline values: CDR1 SEHNR, CDR2 FQNEAQ (reference sequence). V dropped 8 bases and J dropped 2 bases, with 13 bases sitting between them.

This clonotype was seen a few times. Here the CDR3 reads CASSLNGQFTEAFF. CDR3 nucleotides: TGCGCCAGCAGCCTGAATGGACAGTTCACTGAAGCTTTCTTT. The rearrangement uses TRBV5-1 and TRBJ1-1, with D possibly matching TRBD1 (6 bases). The V end was cut by 4 bases, the J end by 4 bases, with 14 bases between. The CDR3 covers 14 residues. Per germline, CDR1 SGHRS and CDR2 YFSETQ.

This clonotype was recorded many times. The chain has TRBV14 and TRBJ2-2; D is uncertain. Germline values: CDR1 SGHDN, CDR2 FVKESK. The ends were cut back, 1 base at V and 2 bases at J, with 11 bases in the middle. This CDR3 spans 16 amino acids. CDR3 amino acids: CASSQGHNRNTGELFF. The CDR3 region has the DNA TGTGCCAGCAGCCAAGGACACAACCGAAACACCGGGGAGCTGTTTTTT.

CDR3 bases: TGTGCCAGCAGCCGCATGCGGGGGGAGGAATCTGAAGCTTTCTTT. Translation: CASSRMRGEESEAFF. The chain joins TRBV3-1 to TRBJ1-1, with a weak D call TRBD1 (5 bases). CDR1 is LGHDT and CDR2 is YNNKEL in the germline V gene (reference sequence). This CDR3 is built from 15 residues. The V end was cut by 4 bases, the J end by 6 bases, with 18 bases between.